The 7 T cell receptor beta chains reported below all come from one sample, sequenced in a study of cytomegalovirus exposure and HLA in healthy donors. The primer mix had 60 Vbeta and 13 Jbeta primers. Sequenced by immunoSEQ multiplex PCR; TCRdb stores in-frame clones only, minus some. In the table there are 240,000 or so clones, approximately 81% of which are singletons. The material sequenced was PBMCs. These receptor sequences come from a woman aged 55-75 years in good health and CMV-seropositive.

The chain combines TRBV5-4 with TRBJ2-1, with 11 positions matching TRBD1. Germline values: CDR1 SGHNT, CDR2 YYREEE (reference sequence). V lost 4 bases to trimming and J lost 2 bases; unmatched junction nucleotides: 2. The CDR3 length is 15 residues. Here the CDR3 reads CASSLDRGPYNEQFF. The CDR3 DNA follows: TGTGCCAGCAGCCTGGACAGGGGGCCCTACAATGAGCAGTTCTTC.

This chain joins TRBV29-1 and TRBJ2-7; 7 positions agree with TRBD1. The CDR3 totals 12 residues. V dropped 6 bases and J dropped 1; count of bases not matched to a gene: 3. In germline, CDR1 is SQVTM, CDR2 ANQGSEA. CDR3 coding DNA: TGCAGCGTAGCGACAGGGTCCTACGAGCAGTACTTC. It translates to CSVATGSYEQYF.

This chain joins TRBV2 and TRBJ2-3; D perhaps matches TRBD1 (6 bases). Looked up from germline, CDR1 is SNHLY and CDR2 is FYNNEI. This CDR3 comprises 14 residues. Trimming stripped 10 bases from V and 0 bases from J, with 14 bases between. CDR3 nucleotide sequence: TGTGCCACCCAGGGGTACTCGAGCACAGATACGCAGTATTTT. Translated: CATQGYSSTDTQYF.

This chain connects TRBV28 to TRBJ1-2; D not resolved. The CDR3 is 11 residues long. Germline V gene sequence: CDR1 MDHEN, CDR2 SYDVKM. V lost 5 bases and J lost 4, with 5 bases in between. CDR3 loop: CASSIRYGYTF. CDR3 nucleotides: TGTGCCAGCAGTATCCGCTATGGCTACACCTTC.

The CDR3 DNA reads as TGTGCCAGCAGCCGACGGGGGGCGTGGGAGACCCAGTACTTC. This codes for CASSRRGAWETQYF. The V and J genes are TRBV13 and TRBJ2-5; possibly TRBD2 for D (7 bases). Trimming removed 5 bases from V and 5 bases from J, with 15 bases in between. The CDR3 is 14 amino acids. Germline CDR1 is PRHDT and CDR2 is FYEKMQ (reference sequence).

This chain connects TRBV7-7 to TRBJ2-7; TRBD1 might be the D (6 bases). Germline V gene sequence: CDR1 SSHAT, CDR2 FNYEAQ (reference sequence). CDR3 length: 14 residues. V was cut by 5 bases and J by 2 bases, with 13 bases left in between. CDR3 bases: TGTGCCAGCAGCCCCCAACAGGGCCCCTACGAGCAGTACTTC. Translating gives CASSPQQGPYEQYF.

The J gene is TRBJ1-2, the V gene TRBV6-6; no firm D call. Per germline, CDR1 MNHNY and CDR2 SVGAGI (reference sequence). The CDR3 has 16 amino acids. V lost 0 bases and J lost 4, with 15 bases in between. This CDR3 is CASSYSLDPSGYGYTF. Here the CDR3 DNA reads TGTGCCAGCAGTTACTCGCTTGACCCCTCGGGCTATGGCTACACCTTC.